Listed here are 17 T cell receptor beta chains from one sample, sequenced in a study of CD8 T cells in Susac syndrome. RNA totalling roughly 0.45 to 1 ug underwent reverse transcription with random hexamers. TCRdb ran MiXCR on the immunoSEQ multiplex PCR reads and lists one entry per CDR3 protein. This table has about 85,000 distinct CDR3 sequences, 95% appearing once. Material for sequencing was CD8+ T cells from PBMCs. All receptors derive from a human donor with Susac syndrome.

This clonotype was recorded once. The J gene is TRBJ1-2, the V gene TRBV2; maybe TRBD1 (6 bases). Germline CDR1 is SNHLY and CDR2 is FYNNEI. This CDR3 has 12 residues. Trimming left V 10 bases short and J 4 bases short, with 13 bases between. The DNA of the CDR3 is TGTGCCACCTCACAGGGAGTCTATGGCTACACCTTC. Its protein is CATSQGVYGYTF.

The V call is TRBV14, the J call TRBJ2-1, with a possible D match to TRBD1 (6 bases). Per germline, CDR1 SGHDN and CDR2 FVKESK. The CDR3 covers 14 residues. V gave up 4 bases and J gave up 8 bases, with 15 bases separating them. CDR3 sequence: CASSPGGQMDEQFF. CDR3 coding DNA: TGTGCCAGCAGCCCAGGCGGACAGATGGATGAGCAGTTCTTC. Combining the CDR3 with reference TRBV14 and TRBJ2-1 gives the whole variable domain EAGVTQFPSHSVIEKGQTVTLRCDPISGHDNLYWYRRVMGKEIKFLLHFVKESKQDESGMPNNRFLAERTGGTYSTLKVQPAELEDSGVYFCASSPGGQMDEQFFGPGTRLTVL.

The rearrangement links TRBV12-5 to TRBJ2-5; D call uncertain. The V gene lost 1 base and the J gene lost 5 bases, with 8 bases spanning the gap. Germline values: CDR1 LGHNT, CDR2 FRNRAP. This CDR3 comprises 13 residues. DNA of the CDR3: TGTGCTAGTGGTTTGGGGTTTGGGGAGACCCAGTACTTC. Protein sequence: CASGLGFGETQYF.

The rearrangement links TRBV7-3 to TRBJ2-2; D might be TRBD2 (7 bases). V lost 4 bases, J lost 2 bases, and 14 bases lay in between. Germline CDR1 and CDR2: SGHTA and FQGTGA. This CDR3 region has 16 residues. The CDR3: CASSSGGTSNTGELFF. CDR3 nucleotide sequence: TGTGCCAGCAGCTCCGGGGGGACAAGCAACACCGGGGAGCTGTTTTTT.

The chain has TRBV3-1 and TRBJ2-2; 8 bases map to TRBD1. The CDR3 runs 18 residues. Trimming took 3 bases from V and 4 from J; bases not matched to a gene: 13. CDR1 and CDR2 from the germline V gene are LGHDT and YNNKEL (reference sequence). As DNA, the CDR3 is TGTGCCAGCAGCCATTACAACAGGGGGTTGCCGAGCACCGGGGAGCTGTTTTTT. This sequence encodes CASSHYNRGLPSTGELFF.

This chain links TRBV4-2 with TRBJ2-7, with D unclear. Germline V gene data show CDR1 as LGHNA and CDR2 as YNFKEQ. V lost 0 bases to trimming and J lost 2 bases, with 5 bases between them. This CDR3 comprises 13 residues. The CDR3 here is CASSQDVAYEQYF. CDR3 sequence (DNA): TGTGCCAGCAGCCAAGATGTCGCCTACGAGCAGTACTTC.

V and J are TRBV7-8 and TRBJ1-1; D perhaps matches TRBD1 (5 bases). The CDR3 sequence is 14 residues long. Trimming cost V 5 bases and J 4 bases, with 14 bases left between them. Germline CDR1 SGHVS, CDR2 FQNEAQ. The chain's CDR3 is CASSPDGGTTEAFF. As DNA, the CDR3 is TGTGCCAGCAGCCCTGACGGAGGGACCACTGAAGCTTTCTTT.

Here the CDR3 reads CASSYSANTEAFF. The CDR3 bases are TGTGCCAGCAGTTACTCAGCCAACACTGAAGCTTTCTTT. The chain employs TRBV6-5 and TRBJ1-1; D not resolved. CDR1 and CDR2 from the germline V gene are MNHEY and SVGAGI. The CDR3 is 13 amino acids. Trimming shortened V by 0 bases and J by 2 bases, and 4 bases separated the two germline ends.

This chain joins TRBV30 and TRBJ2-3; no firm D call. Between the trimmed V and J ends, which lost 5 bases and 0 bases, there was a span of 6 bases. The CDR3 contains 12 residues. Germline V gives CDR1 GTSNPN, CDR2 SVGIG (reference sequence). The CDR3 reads CAWLSSTDTQYF. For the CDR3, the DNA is TGTGCCTGGCTTAGTAGCACAGATACGCAGTATTTT.

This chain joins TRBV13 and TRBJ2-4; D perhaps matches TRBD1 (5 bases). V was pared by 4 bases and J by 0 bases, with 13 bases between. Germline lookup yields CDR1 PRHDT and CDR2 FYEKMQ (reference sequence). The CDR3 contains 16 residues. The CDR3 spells CASSYRRQLAKNIQYF. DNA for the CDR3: TGTGCCAGCAGCTACCGTCGACAGCTAGCCAAAAACATTCAGTACTTC.

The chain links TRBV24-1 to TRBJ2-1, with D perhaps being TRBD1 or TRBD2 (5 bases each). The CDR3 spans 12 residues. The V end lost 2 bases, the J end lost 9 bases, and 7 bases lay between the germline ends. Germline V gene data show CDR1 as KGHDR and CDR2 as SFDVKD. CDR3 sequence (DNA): TGTGCCACCAGTGATTCGGGGCCTGAGCAGTTCTTC. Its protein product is CATSDSGPEQFF.

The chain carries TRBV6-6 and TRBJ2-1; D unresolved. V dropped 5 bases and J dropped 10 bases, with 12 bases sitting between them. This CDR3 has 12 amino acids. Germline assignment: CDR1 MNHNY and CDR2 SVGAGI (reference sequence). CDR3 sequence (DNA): TGTGCCAGCAGTCCAGACCTAGGGGAGCAGTTCTTC. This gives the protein CASSPDLGEQFF.

In DNA form, the CDR3 reads TGTGCCAGCACCTCCCACGGACTAGCGGGAGCGAGTGAGCAGTTCTTC. Its protein product is CASTSHGLAGASEQFF. This chain uses TRBV27 with TRBJ2-1; 13 nucleotides align to TRBD2. V dropped 7 bases and J dropped 9; count of bases not matched to a gene: 12. Germline CDR1 and CDR2: MNHEY and SMNVEV (reference sequence). This CDR3 spans 16 amino acids.

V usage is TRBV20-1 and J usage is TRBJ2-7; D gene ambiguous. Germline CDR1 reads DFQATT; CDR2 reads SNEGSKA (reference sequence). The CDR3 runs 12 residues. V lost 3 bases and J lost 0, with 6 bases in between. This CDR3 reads CSASGNSYEQYF. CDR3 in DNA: TGCAGTGCTAGCGGCAACTCCTACGAGCAGTACTTC.

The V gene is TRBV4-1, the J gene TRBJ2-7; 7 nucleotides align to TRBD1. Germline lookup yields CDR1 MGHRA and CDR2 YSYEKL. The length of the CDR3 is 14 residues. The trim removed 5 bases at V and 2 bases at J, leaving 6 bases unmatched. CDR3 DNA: TGCGCCAGCAGCGACCCGGGACAGCCCTACGAGCAGTACTTC. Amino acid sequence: CASSDPGQPYEQYF.

As DNA, the CDR3 is TGTGCCAGCAGTTTACCCAGGGGCGAGCAGTACTTC. Translated: CASSLPRGEQYF. V gene TRBV12-3 or TRBV12-4 combines with J gene TRBJ2-7; D possibly corresponds to TRBD1 (6 bases). The CDR3 consists of 12 residues. V shed 2 bases and J shed 6 bases, with 8 bases lying between them.

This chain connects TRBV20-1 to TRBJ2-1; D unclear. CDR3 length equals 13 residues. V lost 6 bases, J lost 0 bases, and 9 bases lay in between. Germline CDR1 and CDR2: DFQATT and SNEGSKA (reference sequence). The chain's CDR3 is CSADPPSYNEQFF. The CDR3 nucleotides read TGCAGTGCAGATCCCCCCTCCTACAATGAGCAGTTCTTC.